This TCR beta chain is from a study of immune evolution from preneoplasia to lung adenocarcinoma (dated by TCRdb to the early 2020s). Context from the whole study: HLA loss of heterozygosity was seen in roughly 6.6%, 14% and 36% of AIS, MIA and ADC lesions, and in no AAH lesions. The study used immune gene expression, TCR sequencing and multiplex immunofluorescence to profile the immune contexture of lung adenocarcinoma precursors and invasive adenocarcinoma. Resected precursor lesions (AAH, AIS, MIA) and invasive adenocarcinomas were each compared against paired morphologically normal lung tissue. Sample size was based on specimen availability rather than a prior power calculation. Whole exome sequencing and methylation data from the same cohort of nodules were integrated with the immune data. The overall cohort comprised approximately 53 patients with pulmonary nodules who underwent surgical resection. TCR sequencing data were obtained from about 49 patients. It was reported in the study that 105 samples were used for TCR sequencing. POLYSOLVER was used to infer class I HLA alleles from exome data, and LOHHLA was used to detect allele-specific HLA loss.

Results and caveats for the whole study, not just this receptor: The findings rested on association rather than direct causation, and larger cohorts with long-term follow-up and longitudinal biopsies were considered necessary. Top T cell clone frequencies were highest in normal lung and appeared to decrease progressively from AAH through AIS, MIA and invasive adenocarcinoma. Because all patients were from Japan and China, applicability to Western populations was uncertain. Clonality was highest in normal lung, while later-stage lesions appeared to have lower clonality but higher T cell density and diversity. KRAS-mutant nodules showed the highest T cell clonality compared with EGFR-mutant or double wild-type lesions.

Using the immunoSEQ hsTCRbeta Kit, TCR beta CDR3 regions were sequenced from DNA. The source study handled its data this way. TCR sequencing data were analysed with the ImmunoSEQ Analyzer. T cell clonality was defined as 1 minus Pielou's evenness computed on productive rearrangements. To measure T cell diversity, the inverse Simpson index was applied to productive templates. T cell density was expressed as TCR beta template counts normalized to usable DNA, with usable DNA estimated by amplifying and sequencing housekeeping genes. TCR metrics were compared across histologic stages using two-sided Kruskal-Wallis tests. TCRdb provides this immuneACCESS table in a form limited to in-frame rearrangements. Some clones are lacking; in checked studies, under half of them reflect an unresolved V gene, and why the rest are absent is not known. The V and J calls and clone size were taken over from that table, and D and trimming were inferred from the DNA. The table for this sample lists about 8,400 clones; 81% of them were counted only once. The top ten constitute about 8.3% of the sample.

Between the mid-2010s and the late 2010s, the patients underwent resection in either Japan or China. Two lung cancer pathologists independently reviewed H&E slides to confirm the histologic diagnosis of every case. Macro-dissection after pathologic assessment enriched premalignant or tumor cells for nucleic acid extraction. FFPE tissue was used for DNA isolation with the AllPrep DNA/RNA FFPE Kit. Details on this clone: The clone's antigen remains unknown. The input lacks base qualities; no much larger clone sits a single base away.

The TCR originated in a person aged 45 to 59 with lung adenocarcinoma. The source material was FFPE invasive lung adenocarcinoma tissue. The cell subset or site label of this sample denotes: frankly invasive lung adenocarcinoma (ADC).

The DNA is as follows: TGTGCCAGTAGGGGGACTCGCAAGGCAGGTGGGGCCAACGTCCTGACTTTC. The encoded protein is CASRGTRKAGGANVLTF. This chain joins TRBV19 to TRBJ2-6; 6 matching bases give a weak D call of TRBD2. Relative to germline, V is 6 bases shorter and J is 3 bases shorter, with 18 bases between their ends. The germline V gene encodes CDR1 LNHDA and CDR2 SQIVND (reference sequence). Inclusive of the bounding cysteine and phenylalanine, the CDR3 is 17 residues long. The kept DNA is CDR3 alone, 51 bases in frame from the first base.